This is a list of T cell receptor beta chains from one sample in a study of cytotoxic CD8 clonotypes in ibrutinib-treated CLL. Sequenced by immunoSEQ multiplex PCR; TCRdb stores in-frame clones only, minus some. Of under 200,000 clones listed, 70% to 85% are singletons. Here the sequenced sample was PBMCs, taken after 24 months of ibrutinib treatment. These receptors all come from a human donor with chronic lymphocytic leukemia. CDR3s include the opening cysteine and the closing phenylalanine or tryptophan. The D gene is left open where the match is weak. The listing skips clone size in some rows; elsewhere it reads once, few, many or a size class.

>TRBV6-1|NA|TRBJ1-5|NA
TGTGCCAGCAGTGGATACAGGGATCAGCCCCAGCATTTT
CASSGYRDQPQHF
>TRBV30|NA|TRBJ1-5|NA
TGCGCCTGGAGTGTAGGGGCAGGTTCTGGCAATCAGCCCCAGCATTTT
CAWSVGAGSGNQPQHF
>TRBV27|NA|TRBJ1-1|NA
TGTGCCGCCAGCAGGGGCGGTGGCACTGAAGCTTTCTTT
CAASRGGGTEAFF
>TRBV18|NA|TRBJ1-1|NA
TGTGCCAGCTCACCCTACCTCGGGGGGTCTGAAGCTTTCTTT
CASSPYLGGSEAFF
>TRBV7-2|TRBD1|TRBJ2-7|NA
TGTGCCAGCAGCGGTGGGGGACAGTCCAAGCAGTACTTC
CASSGGGQSKQYF
>TRBV6-5|NA|TRBJ1-1|NA
TGTGCCAGCAGTTACTCTGGGGCCGCTACGAACACTGAAGCTTTCTTT
CASSYSGAATNTEAFF
>TRBV7-9|TRBD2|TRBJ2-5|NA
TGTGCCAGCAGACGAGAGGCTAGCGGGGAGACCCAGTACTTC
CASRREASGETQYF
>TRBV6-5|TRBD1|TRBJ1-2|NA
TGTGCCAGCAGTAGGGACAGGGCGGCAGGGGGCTACACCTTC
CASSRDRAAGGYTF
>TRBV9|TRBD1|TRBJ2-7|NA
TGTGCCAGCAGCATGACTGACAGGGCCTACGAGCAGTACTTC
CASSMTDRAYEQYF
>TRBV9|TRBD1|TRBJ1-4|few
TGTGCCAGCAGCGTTCATGGGACAGGCGGTGAAAAACTGTTTTTT
CASSVHGTGGEKLFF
>TRBV7-8|NA|TRBJ2-7|NA
TGTGCCAGCAGAAAGAGGTGGGGCGAGGAGCAGTACTTC
CASRKRWGEEQYF
>TRBV13|NA|TRBJ1-3|NA
TGTGCCAGCAGCGACCAGGCGAACACCATATATTTT
CASSDQANTIYF
>TRBV20-1|NA|TRBJ2-7|NA
TGCAGTGCTAGTGGCGTAGCCGAGCAGTACTTC
CSASGVAEQYF
>TRBV5-1|TRBD2|TRBJ2-7|NA
TGCGCCAGCAGCCCGGGGGGGGCCCATTACGAGCAGTACTTC
CASSPGGAHYEQYF
>TRBV30|NA|TRBJ1-1|few
TGTGCCTGGAGAGATTACACTGAAGCTTTCTTT
CAWRDYTEAFF
>TRBV28|NA|TRBJ2-7|once
TGTGCCAGCAGTCCCGACAGGCTTAAGGGCCGTGAGCAGTACTTC
CASSPDRLKGREQYF
>TRBV4-3|NA|TRBJ2-7|NA
TGCGCCAGCAGCCAAGGGCCCCAGGGAGCTTACGAGCAGTACTTC
CASSQGPQGAYEQYF
>TRBV20-1|NA|TRBJ2-1|few
TGCAGTGCTAAGGGACTCAATGAGCAGTTCTTC
CSAKGLNEQFF
>TRBV6-1|TRBD1|TRBJ2-7|NA
TGTGCCAGCAGCCGACAGGGCATCCACGAGCAGTACTTC
CASSRQGIHEQYF
>TRBV19|TRBD1|TRBJ1-1|once
TGTGCCAGTAGTCCCAGGACAGGGCGAGATGAAGCTTTCTTT
CASSPRTGRDEAFF
>TRBV6-1|NA|TRBJ2-7|NA
TGTGCCAGCAGTGATATTGGCGGGGCTACCTACGAGCAGTACTTC
CASSDIGGATYEQYF
>TRBV6-5|NA|TRBJ2-2|NA
TGTGCCAGCAGTTACCGAAGACAACAGGGAACCGGGGAGCTGTTTTTT
CASSYRRQQGTGELFF
>TRBV6-5|TRBD1|TRBJ1-1|NA
TGTGCCAGCAGGCCCCGGACAGGAAACACTGAAGCTTTCTTT
CASRPRTGNTEAFF
>TRBV7-8|NA|TRBJ1-1|few
TGTGCCAGCAGCCGGGGGGAGGGGAACACTGAAGCTTTCTTT
CASSRGEGNTEAFF
>TRBV5-1|NA|TRBJ1-6|NA
TGCGCCAGCAGCTTGAATATAGGGGATTCACCCCTCCACTTT
CASSLNIGDSPLHF
>TRBV30|NA|TRBJ1-5|NA
TGTGCCTGGAGTTCAGGGTTGTACCAGCCCCAGCATTTT
CAWSSGLYQPQHF
>TRBV15|NA|TRBJ2-7|NA
TGTGCCACCAGCAGATATAGGGGCTACGAGCAGTACTTC
CATSRYRGYEQYF
>TRBV7-2|TRBD2|TRBJ2-3|NA
TGTGCCAGCAGCCGGGGACTAGCGGTTACGCAGTATTTT
CASSRGLAVTQYF
>TRBV2|TRBD1|TRBJ2-3|NA
TGTGCCAGCAGGACAGGGGGAATGACAGATACGCAGTATTTT
CASRTGGMTDTQYF
>TRBV13|NA|TRBJ1-2|NA
TGTGCCAGCAGAGGCCAGGGGCACTATGGCTACACCTTC
CASRGQGHYGYTF
>TRBV27|TRBD2|TRBJ2-7|NA
TGTGCCAGCAGTTTGAGTAGCGGGCTCTACGAGCAGTACTTC
CASSLSSGLYEQYF
>TRBV6-5|NA|TRBJ1-2|NA
TGTGCCAGCAGCCTCATTTCTACTAACTATGGCTACACCTTC
CASSLISTNYGYTF
>TRBV7-9|NA|TRBJ1-6|many
TGTGCCAGCAGCTTAGGTGCAGGGTTCTATAATTCACCCCTCCACTTT
CASSLGAGFYNSPLHF
>TRBV6-5|NA|TRBJ1-2|few
TGTGCCAGCAGTAACACAGGGCGGAGTGGCTACACCTTC
CASSNTGRSGYTF
>TRBV19|NA|TRBJ1-5|NA
TGTGCCAGCCTTGAGGGAGGGCAAGGGCGCAATCAGCCCCAGCATTTT
CASLEGGQGRNQPQHF
>TRBV5-6|TRBD1|TRBJ1-2|NA
TGTGCCAGCAGCCCAATGACTCGACAGGGTAACTATGGCTACACCTTC
CASSPMTRQGNYGYTF
>TRBV7-2|TRBD1|TRBJ2-7|NA
TGTGCCAGCAGCCCGCAGGGGACAGGGGGTTTATACGAGCAGTACTTC
CASSPQGTGGLYEQYF
>TRBV7-2|TRBD1|TRBJ1-1|NA
TGTGCCAGCAGCTTAGGGACAGTAGGACAGGGGATTGAAGCTTTCTTT
CASSLGTVGQGIEAFF
>TRBV5-4|NA|TRBJ2-7|NA
TGTGCCAGCAGCTTTTCGTACGAGCAGTACTTC
CASSFSYEQYF
>TRBV27|NA|TRBJ1-3|NA
TGTGCCAGCGGACAACAGGGTCTATCAGGAAACACCATATATTTT
CASGQQGLSGNTIYF
>TRBV5-1|TRBD1|TRBJ1-2|NA
TGCGCCAGCAGCTACGACAGGGGGCTTAGCTATGGCTACACCTTC
CASSYDRGLSYGYTF
>TRBV2|NA|TRBJ1-5|NA
TGTGCCAGCAGCCGAAACAGGGTAAGGAATCAGCCCCAGCATTTT
CASSRNRVRNQPQHF
>TRBV7-2|NA|TRBJ1-2|NA
TGTGCCAGCAGCTTAGCAAGCAGGGGAGGGTATGGCTACACCTTC
CASSLASRGGYGYTF
>TRBV28|NA|TRBJ2-6|NA
TGTGCCAGCAGTTTACTCCTCCCCGGATCTGGGGCCAACGTCCTGACTTTC
CASSLLLPGSGANVLTF
>TRBV5-6|NA|TRBJ2-7|NA
TGTGCCAGCAGCCCCAGCTTTTGGGACGAGCAGTACTTC
CASSPSFWDEQYF